This T cell receptor (beta chain) was retrieved from a study of Ad26.COV2.S vaccination and SARS-CoV-2 variants. Study details: By the intramuscular route, Ad26.COV2.S was given once, or twice 56 days apart.

About this clone itself: Its antigen is as yet unknown.

Treatment given: 15 to 20 received Ad26.COV2.S at low or high dose, single or two shots; several received placebo; per-sample allocation not given. Day 63 after the first vaccine or placebo injection was the time point for sampling. The CDR3 sequence is 13 residues long. Germline assignment: CDR1 LGHDT and CDR2 YNNKEL (reference sequence). Trimming shortened V by 4 bases and J by 3 bases, and 9 bases separated the two germline ends. Notes on the study in general: Recipients of vaccine and of placebo showed similar breadth of their non-spike TCR repertoires.

Sequencing used immunoSEQ multiplex PCR; TCRdb keeps in-frame clones, though not all of them. Of roughly 700,000 clones listed, around 90% are singletons. This sample comprised peripheral blood, obtained in a trial of Ad26.COV2.S vaccine versus placebo. This sequence was found in a person between 18 and 65 years old who received the Ad26.COV2.S COVID-19 vaccine or a placebo. The J gene is TRBJ1-2, the V gene TRBV3-1 (or the pseudogene TRBV3-2), with D perhaps TRBD1 (5 bases). The CDR3, as DNA: TGTGCCAGCAGCCCGCAGGGTTACTATGGCTACACCTTC. This gives the protein CASSPQGYYGYTF.